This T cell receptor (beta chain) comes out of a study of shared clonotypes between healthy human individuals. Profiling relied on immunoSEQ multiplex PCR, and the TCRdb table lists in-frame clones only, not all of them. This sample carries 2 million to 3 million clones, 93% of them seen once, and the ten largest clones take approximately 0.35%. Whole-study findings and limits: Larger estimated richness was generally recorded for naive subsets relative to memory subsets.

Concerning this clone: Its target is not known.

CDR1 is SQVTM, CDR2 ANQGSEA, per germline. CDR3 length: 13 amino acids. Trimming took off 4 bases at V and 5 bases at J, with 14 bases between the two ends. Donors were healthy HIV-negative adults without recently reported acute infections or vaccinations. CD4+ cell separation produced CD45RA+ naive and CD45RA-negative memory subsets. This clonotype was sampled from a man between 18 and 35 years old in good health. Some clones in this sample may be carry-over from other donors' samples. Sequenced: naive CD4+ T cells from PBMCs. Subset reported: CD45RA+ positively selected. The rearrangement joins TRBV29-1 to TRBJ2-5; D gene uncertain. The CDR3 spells CSVARTVRETQYF. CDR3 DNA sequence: TGCAGCGTTGCCAGGACGGTCAGGGAGACCCAGTACTTC.